Below, 22 T cell receptor beta chains from the same sample are listed, as sequenced in a study of control samples from healthy donors and cancer patients (TCRdb year 2020). Receptors were amplified or captured by the immunoSEQ multiplex PCR assay. What TCRdb holds here is the immuneACCESS table cut down to in-frame rearrangements. Part of the clones is not present; checked against another copy, under half of the missing clones reflect an unresolved V gene, and the others are unexplained. Counted in this sample were some 140,000 clones; roughly 94% of them appeared once. The ten biggest clones cover 14% of the sample. Sequenced sample: PBMCs. All receptors derive from a man aged 55 to 70 with colorectal cancer.

The chain has TRBV12-3 or TRBV12-4 and TRBJ2-7, with TRBD1 matching 9 bases. The junction had 5 bases not matched to a gene; V was cut back by 6 bases and J by 5 bases. The length of the CDR3 is 13 residues. CDR3 in amino acids: CASRATGGHEQYF. In DNA, the CDR3 is TGTGCCAGCAGGGCCACAGGGGGCCACGAGCAGTACTTC.

The chain joins TRBV6-5 to TRBJ2-3, with 7 bases lining up with TRBD1. With V trimmed by 6 bases and J by 1 base, 7 bases remained unmatched. The CDR3 has 15 residues. CDR1 is MNHEY, CDR2 SVGAGI, per germline. The CDR3 loop is CASRKTGVRTDTQYF. CDR3 bases: TGTGCCAGCAGGAAAACAGGGGTTCGCACAGATACGCAGTATTTT.

This chain connects TRBV19 to TRBJ2-2, with 8 bases aligning to TRBD1. The CDR3 has 18 residues. CDR1 and CDR2 from the germline V gene are LNHDA and SQIVND (reference sequence). V shed 7 bases, J shed 1 base, and the junction held 14 bases outside the gene matches. This chain's CDR3 is CASITRTGPIQNTGELFF. DNA for the CDR3: TGTGCCAGTATCACTCGGACAGGGCCGATCCAGAACACCGGGGAGCTGTTTTTT.

V usage is TRBV19 and J usage is TRBJ2-5; D ambiguous. CDR1 is LNHDA, CDR2 SQIVND, per germline (reference sequence). Between the trimmed V and J ends, which lost 5 bases and 4 bases, there was a span of 5 bases. The CDR3 runs 11 residues. For the CDR3, the DNA is TGTGCCAGTAGTTACAGAGAGACCCAGTACTTC. Its translation: CASSYRETQYF.

The chain couples TRBV7-2 to TRBJ2-5; D possibly corresponds to TRBD2 (6 bases). This CDR3 has 11 residues. The V gene lost 5 bases and the J gene lost 5 bases, with 6 bases spanning the gap. Germline CDR1 SGHTA, CDR2 FQGNSA. This CDR3 is CASSRGETQYF. The CDR3 nucleotides are TGTGCCAGCAGCCGGGGGGAGACCCAGTACTTC.

The V gene is TRBV5-1, the J gene TRBJ2-1; 13 nucleotides match TRBD2. V shed 4 bases, J shed 7 bases, and the junction held 2 bases outside the gene matches. This CDR3 has 14 amino acids. CDR1 and CDR2 (germline): SGHRS, YFSETQ. The CDR3 DNA reads as TGCGCCAGCAGCGTACTAGCGGGGGGGAATGAGCAGTTCTTC. It encodes CASSVLAGGNEQFF.

The V and J genes are TRBV5-4 and TRBJ1-4, with D hard to call. V lost 1 base to trimming and J lost 8 bases, with 9 bases between them. Germline lookup yields CDR1 SGHNT and CDR2 YYREEE (reference sequence). The CDR3 totals 13 residues. The CDR3 nucleotides are TGTGCCAGCAGCTTGCCTAACCGCGAAAAACTGTTTTTT. Amino acids: CASSLPNREKLFF. The full variable domain, in which reference TRBV5-4 and TRBJ1-4 provide the parts outside the CDR3, is ETGVTQSPTHLIKTRGQQVTLRCSSQSGHNTVSWYQQALGQGPQFIFQYYREEENGRGNFPPRFSGLQFPNYSSELNVNALELDDSALYLCASSLPNREKLFFGSGTQLSVL.

The V gene is TRBV7-2, the J gene TRBJ1-2; D not certain. This CDR3 has 13 residues. V was clipped by 2 bases and J by 8 bases, with 12 bases between them. Germline CDR1 SGHTA, CDR2 FQGNSA. CDR3 amino acids: CASSLPPSKGYTF. CDR3 nucleotide sequence: TGTGCCAGCAGCTTACCGCCTTCAAAGGGCTACACCTTC.

The rearrangement links TRBV6-5 to TRBJ1-5; D remains unclear. Germline CDR1 MNHEY, CDR2 SVGAGI. The CDR3 length is 16 residues. Trimming pared 0 bases from V and 0 bases from J, leaving 9 bases between. This CDR3 is CASSYSIGLSNQPQHF. CDR3 bases: TGTGCCAGCAGTTACTCTATTGGACTTAGCAATCAGCCCCAGCATTTT.

The chain employs TRBV30 and TRBJ1-1; D is unclear. With 4 bases removed from V and 0 bases from J, the gap between germline ends came to 9 bases. Germline V gene lookup returns CDR1 GTSNPN and CDR2 SVGIG (reference sequence). This CDR3 comprises 13 residues. CDR3 amino acids: CAWNVGMNTEAFF. The CDR3, as DNA: TGTGCCTGGAACGTCGGGATGAACACTGAAGCTTTCTTT.

This clone was recorded a few times. The V call is TRBV6-5, the J call TRBJ1-1; D is perhaps TRBD1 (5 bases). Trimming shortened V by 11 bases and J by 4 bases, and 17 bases separated the two germline ends. Germline assignment: CDR1 MNHEY and CDR2 SVGAGI. This CDR3 region has 13 residues. The CDR3 nucleotides are TGTGCCTCCCGGCGGGGGGTCGGCACTGAAGCTTTCTTT. This sequence encodes CASRRGVGTEAFF.

The chain joins TRBV3-1 (or the pseudogene TRBV3-2) to TRBJ1-1; D uncertain. Trimming took off 1 base at V and 10 bases at J, with 13 bases between the two ends. The CDR3 totals 13 residues. CDR1 is LGHDT and CDR2 is YNNKEL in the germline V gene (reference sequence). This CDR3 is CASSQGPSSGAFF. The CDR3 nucleotides read TGTGCCAGCAGCCAAGGTCCATCCTCGGGAGCTTTCTTT.

This chain connects TRBV5-5 to TRBJ1-5, with 8 bases lining up with TRBD1. There are 18 residues in the CDR3. Looked up from germline, CDR1 is SGHKS and CDR2 is YYEKEE (reference sequence). With V trimmed by 2 bases and J by 3 bases, 13 bases remained unmatched. The CDR3: CASSLTLRGRVDNQPQHF. Written as DNA, the CDR3 is TGTGCCAGCAGCTTAACGCTCAGGGGGCGCGTCGACAATCAGCCCCAGCATTTT.

The genes are TRBV3-1 (or the pseudogene TRBV3-2) and TRBJ1-4, with D hard to call. The CDR3 is 16 amino acids. V was shortened by 1 base and J by 0 bases, with 9 bases between the two germline ends. CDR1 and CDR2 (germline): LGHDT, YNNKEL (reference sequence). In DNA, the CDR3 is TGTGCCAGCAGCCAAGGAATCACTGCAACTAATGAAAAACTGTTTTTT. Its protein is CASSQGITATNEKLFF.

This clone was picked up one time. The chain uses TRBV5-1 and TRBJ2-5; 8 bases map to TRBD2. V lost 2 bases to trimming and J lost 2 bases; unmatched junction nucleotides: 5. Germline values: CDR1 SGHRS, CDR2 YFSETQ. This CDR3 region has 15 residues. CDR3 residues: CASSLGSGVQETQYF. Here the CDR3 DNA reads TGCGCCAGCAGCTTAGGTAGCGGGGTTCAAGAGACCCAGTACTTC.

The chain carries TRBV9 and TRBJ1-2, with 8 bases aligning to TRBD1. The V gene's germline CDR1 is SGDLS and CDR2 YYNGEE. The V gene end was trimmed by 4 bases and the J gene end by 2 bases; junction bases not matched to a gene: 10. The CDR3 is made up of 16 amino acids. The CDR3 nucleotides read TGTGCCAGCAGCCCCCGGACAGGGAGGGTGAACTATGGCTACACCTTC. It specifies CASSPRTGRVNYGYTF.

The J gene is TRBJ1-1, the V gene TRBV7-9, with D uncertain. V dropped 3 bases and J dropped 0 bases, with 14 bases sitting between them. The CDR3 is made up of 16 amino acids. CDR1 and CDR2 (germline): SEHNR, FQNEAQ (reference sequence). The CDR3 protein is CASSFPPGTLNTEAFF. The DNA of the CDR3 is TGTGCCAGCAGCTTTCCCCCGGGAACTCTGAACACTGAAGCTTTCTTT.

In this sample, this clone turned up once. This chain joins TRBV10-3 and TRBJ2-3, with 7 bases lining up with TRBD1. The CDR3 totals 13 residues. The germline V gene encodes CDR1 ENHRY and CDR2 SYGVKD. Losses at the gene ends were 5 bases for V and 3 bases for J; bases not matched to a gene: 2. The CDR3 loop reads CAISWDSTDTQYF. CDR3 DNA: TGTGCCATCAGTTGGGACAGTACAGATACGCAGTATTTT.

J is TRBJ1-2 and V is TRBV19; no firm D call. The germline CDR1 and CDR2 sequences are LNHDA and SQIVND (reference sequence). There are 11 residues in the CDR3. The V end was cut by 7 bases, the J end by 4 bases, with 7 bases between. The CDR3 reads CASNDRYGYTF. In DNA form, the CDR3 reads TGTGCCAGTAACGACCGCTATGGCTACACCTTC.

Remarks on this clone: At the DNA level, this CDR3 is encoded by other sequences in the same sample as well. V and J are TRBV5-1 and TRBJ1-5; no clear D gene. CDR3 length equals 14 residues. Trimming stripped 1 base from V and 2 bases from J, with 7 bases between. Germline V CDR1 and CDR2: SGHRS, YFSETQ. The CDR3, as DNA: TGCGCCAGCAGCTTGACGGGAGGCAATCAGCCCCAGCATTTT. It encodes CASSLTGGNQPQHF.

The V gene is TRBV3-1 (or the pseudogene TRBV3-2), the J gene TRBJ1-4; no clear D gene. Trimming removed 4 bases from V and 8 bases from J, with 5 bases in between. Germline CDR1 LGHDT, CDR2 YNNKEL (reference sequence). The CDR3 consists of 11 residues. CDR3 bases: TGTGCCAGCAGCCGCGGAGAAAAACTGTTTTTT. It is translated as CASSRGEKLFF.

This chain links TRBV24-1 with TRBJ1-1; D ambiguous. Trimming stripped 5 bases from V and 1 base from J, with 7 bases between. The CDR3 consists of 13 residues. Germline V gene lookup returns CDR1 KGHDR and CDR2 SFDVKD. This chain's CDR3 is CATSVAGNTEAFF. The CDR3 DNA reads as TGTGCCACCAGTGTTGCAGGGAACACTGAAGCTTTCTTT.